This TCR beta chain is from a study of T cell changes during pregnancy in multiple sclerosis. Only in-frame clones appear in the TCRdb table, and some are missing; sequencing was by immunoSEQ multiplex PCR. The sample carries about 83,000 clones, about 90% recorded once. V gave up 0 bases and J gave up 2 bases, with 13 bases separating them. Germline V gene data show CDR1 as LNHDA and CDR2 as SQIVND (reference sequence). This CDR3 comprises 16 residues. Specimen: PBMCs, collected in the first trimester of pregnancy. The chain is built from TRBV19 and TRBJ2-5; D is possibly TRBD2 (6 bases). This TCR was sampled from a female donor in good health, serving as a control in a pregnancy study. Some clones in this sample may be carry-over from other donors' samples. CDR3 loop: CASSIEVPGLQETQYF. CDR3 in DNA: TGTGCCAGTAGTATAGAAGTCCCGGGACTTCAAGAGACCCAGTACTTC.